Listed here are 3 T cell receptor beta chains from one sample, sequenced in a study of CD8 T cells in Susac syndrome. Random-hexamer reverse transcription was applied to roughly 0.45 to 1 ug RNA. TCRdb fed the immunoSEQ multiplex PCR reads into MiXCR, producing one record per CDR3 protein. The table has 95,000 to 150,000 distinct CDR3 sequences, roughly 94% seen once. The sequencing sample was made of CD8+ T cells from PBMCs. These receptors all come from a human donor with Susac syndrome.

J is TRBJ1-1 and V is TRBV5-6, with D possibly matching TRBD1 (5 bases). CDR1 and CDR2 from the germline V gene are SGHDT and YYEEEE. Trimming pared 1 base from V and 5 bases from J, leaving 9 bases between. This CDR3 is built from 13 residues. The CDR3 reads CASSLWGGTEAFF. In DNA, the CDR3 is TGTGCCAGCAGCTTGTGGGGGGGGACTGAAGCTTTCTTT. Full variable domain (rest looked up from reference TRBV5-6 and TRBJ1-1): DAGVTQSPTHLIKTRGQQVTLRCSPKSGHDTVSWYQQALGQGPQFIFQYYEEEERQRGNFPDRFSGHQFPNYSSELNVNALLLGDSALYLCASSLWGGTEAFFGQGTRLTVV.

This rearrangement joins TRBV13 to TRBJ1-2; D is uncertain. This CDR3 contains 14 residues. CDR1 PRHDT and CDR2 FYEKMQ come from the germline V gene (reference sequence). Trimming shortened V by 5 bases and J by 2 bases, and 12 bases separated the two germline ends. CDR3 coding DNA: TGTGCCAGCAGCGACTCGCAGGCCAACTATGGCTACACCTTC. It is translated as CASSDSQANYGYTF.

CDR3: CASSVGESGELFF. For the CDR3, the DNA is TGTGCCAGCAGCGTAGGAGAGAGCGGGGAGCTGTTTTTT. The genes are TRBV9 and TRBJ2-2, with D uncertain. This CDR3 region has 13 residues. Germline CDR1 reads SGDLS; CDR2 reads YYNGEE. Trimming took 0 bases from V and 7 from J, leaving 7 bases between them.